These T cell receptor beta chains were read from a single sample in a study of regulatory T cells in long-lasting Graves disease. In TCRdb, the multiplex PCR reads were re-called with MiXCR into one record per CDR3 protein. This sample has around 470,000 distinct CDR3 sequences; 12% to 15% occur once, and the top ten carry about a sixth. The same sample was also studied in work on T cells in Graves' hyperthyroidism and ophthalmopathy.

Sample: peripheral blood mononuclear cells (PBMCs), taken at new diagnosis, from a patient treated with antithyroid drugs. These receptor sequences come from a woman between 45 and 60 years old with Graves disease. Both conserved end residues are part of each CDR3. Each record gives: V gene, clone size, D gene, J gene, CDR3 protein, CDR3 DNA. D genes are given only for firm matches. Some rows mark clone size as missing; the rest say once, few, many or name a class of expanded clone.

V gene: TRBV24-1
clone size: many
D gene: NA
J gene: TRBJ2-7
CDR3 protein: CATSDSSAGYEQYF
CDR3 DNA: TGTGCCACCAGTGATTCTTCGGCGGGCTACGAGCAGTACTTC

V gene: TRBV27
clone size: many
D gene: TRBD1
J gene: TRBJ2-5
CDR3 protein: CASSPGTGGEETQYF
CDR3 DNA: TGTGCCAGCAGCCCCGGGACAGGGGGTGAAGAGACCCAGTACTTC

V gene: TRBV12-3/TRBV12-4
clone size: few
D gene: NA
J gene: TRBJ1-4
CDR3 protein: CASSLGGWSEKLFF
CDR3 DNA: TGTGCCAGCAGTTTGGGGGGGTGGAGTGAAAAACTGTTTTTT

V gene: TRBV28
clone size: many
D gene: TRBD2
J gene: TRBJ2-7
CDR3 protein: CASSLGTSEYYEQYF
CDR3 DNA: TGTGCCAGCAGTTTAGGGACTAGCGAGTACTACGAGCAGTACTTC

V gene: TRBV12-3/TRBV12-4
clone size: many
D gene: NA
J gene: TRBJ1-5
CDR3 protein: CASSFKNSPNQPQHF
CDR3 DNA: TGTGCCAGCAGTTTCAAGAATTCCCCCAATCAGCCCCAGCATTTT

V gene: TRBV28
clone size: many
D gene: TRBD2
J gene: TRBJ2-1
CDR3 protein: CASSTGLAGGLHEQFF
CDR3 DNA: TGTGCCAGCAGTACGGGACTAGCGGGAGGTTTGCATGAGCAGTTCTTC

V gene: TRBV11-2
clone size: many
D gene: NA
J gene: TRBJ2-3
CDR3 protein: CASRWGSTDTQYF
CDR3 DNA: TGTGCCAGCAGATGGGGCAGCACAGATACGCAGTATTTT

V gene: TRBV12-3/TRBV12-4
clone size: many
D gene: NA
J gene: TRBJ2-1
CDR3 protein: CASSLARRVYNEQFF
CDR3 DNA: TGTGCCAGCAGTTTAGCACGTAGGGTTTACAATGAGCAGTTCTTC

V gene: TRBV13
clone size: many
D gene: TRBD1
J gene: TRBJ2-1
CDR3 protein: CASSHPSGGSYNEQFF
CDR3 DNA: TGTGCCAGCAGTCACCCCTCAGGGGGATCCTACAATGAGCAGTTCTTC

V gene: TRBV6-2/TRBV6-3
clone size: NA
D gene: NA
J gene: TRBJ2-1
CDR3 protein: CASKLTESSYNEQFF
CDR3 DNA: TGTGCCAGCAAACTGACCGAAAGCTCCTACAATGAGCAGTTCTTC

V gene: TRBV2
clone size: many
D gene: NA
J gene: TRBJ2-5
CDR3 protein: CASSVEETQYF
CDR3 DNA: TGTGCCAGCAGCGTAGAAGAGACCCAGTACTTC

V gene: TRBV5-1
clone size: many
D gene: TRBD2
J gene: TRBJ2-1
CDR3 protein: CASSLGLAESSYNEQFF
CDR3 DNA: TGTGCCAGCAGCTTAGGACTAGCTGAGAGCTCCTACAATGAGCAGTTCTTC

V gene: TRBV7-2
clone size: many
D gene: NA
J gene: TRBJ2-1
CDR3 protein: CASSLAVGGVYNEQFF
CDR3 DNA: TGTGCCAGCAGCTTGGCCGTTGGCGGGGTATACAATGAGCAGTTCTTC

V gene: TRBV5-4
clone size: NA
D gene: TRBD2
J gene: TRBJ2-3
CDR3 protein: CASSVIAGADTQYF
CDR3 DNA: TGTGCCAGCAGCGTTATAGCGGGAGCAGATACGCAGTATTTT

V gene: TRBV5-1
clone size: NA
D gene: NA
J gene: TRBJ2-7
CDR3 protein: CATSTVRAGEQYF
CDR3 DNA: TGCGCCACCTCCACGGTAAGGGCTGGCGAGCAGTACTTC

V gene: TRBV5-4
clone size: few
D gene: NA
J gene: TRBJ1-5
CDR3 protein: CASSLSRLVGGGSNQPQHF
CDR3 DNA: TGTGCCAGCAGCTTGTCCCGGCTGGTTGGGGGCGGTAGCAATCAGCCCCAGCATTTT

V gene: TRBV29-1
clone size: few
D gene: NA
J gene: TRBJ2-7
CDR3 protein: CSVEVFESSYEQYF
CDR3 DNA: TGCAGCGTTGAAGTTTTCGAAAGCTCCTACGAGCAGTACTTC

V gene: TRBV30
clone size: few
D gene: NA
J gene: TRBJ1-2
CDR3 protein: CAWSIDGTGYGYTF
CDR3 DNA: TGTGCCTGGAGTATAGACGGAACCGGTTATGGCTACACCTTC

V gene: TRBV20-1
clone size: few
D gene: NA
J gene: TRBJ2-7
CDR3 protein: CSARDQTENQYF
CDR3 DNA: TGCAGTGCTAGAGATCAAACGGAAAACCAGTACTTC

V gene: TRBV28
clone size: many
D gene: TRBD2
J gene: TRBJ2-1
CDR3 protein: CASSSRASGSNEQFF
CDR3 DNA: TGTGCCAGCAGTTCCCGCGCTAGCGGGAGCAATGAGCAGTTCTTC